This passage covers 10 T cell receptor beta chains from one sample sequenced in a study of blood T cell repertoires in COVID-19. Some clones are missing from TCRdb's copy, which holds only in-frame ones; the method was immunoSEQ multiplex PCR. The repertoire holds about 150,000 clones, with 70% to 90% as singletons. Sequenced material: peripheral blood. All receptors derive from a human donor with acute or convalescent COVID-19. The donor label of this sample is uncertain.

The gene calls are TRBV5-1 and TRBJ2-5; unclear D gene. The ends were cut back, 0 bases at V and 1 base at J, with 13 bases in the middle. Germline CDR1 SGHRS, CDR2 YFSETQ. The CDR3 runs to 16 residues. CDR3 coding DNA: TGCGCCAGCAGCTTGGGGGCAGGTTCTATCCAAGAGACCCAGTACTTC. Amino acids: CASSLGAGSIQETQYF.

This clone came up a few times. J is TRBJ2-2 and V is TRBV6-5; 7 positions match TRBD1. The CDR3 has 15 residues. With V trimmed by 6 bases and J by 3 bases, 7 bases remained unmatched. Germline V CDR1 and CDR2: MNHEY, SVGAGI. The CDR3 bases are TGTGCCAGCAGATGGGACAGTGGCGACACCGGGGAGCTGTTTTTT. Its protein product is CASRWDSGDTGELFF.

V is TRBV9 and J is TRBJ1-2; TRBD1 agrees at 10 bases. This CDR3 has 14 amino acids. V trimming: 4 bases; J trimming: 7 bases; junction bases outside the gene matches: 7. The germline V gene encodes CDR1 SGDLS and CDR2 YYNGEE. The CDR3 reads CASSPDRGRGGYTF. The CDR3 nucleotides read TGTGCCAGCAGCCCTGACAGGGGGCGGGGTGGCTACACCTTC.

As regards this clone: In the same sample, other DNA sequences code for this CDR3. The V gene is TRBV6-5, the J gene TRBJ1-1, with no clear D. Per the germline V gene, CDR1 is MNHEY and CDR2 is SVGAGI. This CDR3 is 11 amino acids long. The V gene lost 6 bases and the J gene lost 2 bases, with 4 bases spanning the gap. CDR3 sequence (DNA): TGTGCCAGCAGACTAAACACTGAAGCTTTCTTT. Amino acids: CASRLNTEAFF.

V gene TRBV6-5 combines with J gene TRBJ1-2; 12 bases are a match to TRBD1. CDR3 size: 14 residues. V lost 7 bases to trimming and J lost 7 bases; unmatched junction nucleotides: 7. Germline lookup yields CDR1 MNHEY and CDR2 SVGAGI. In nucleotides, the CDR3 is TGTGCCAGCACCCAGGGACAGGGGGCCGGTGGCTACACCTTC. Residues: CASTQGQGAGGYTF.

The genes are TRBV7-8 and TRBJ2-1, with 8 positions matching TRBD1. Losses at the gene ends were 5 bases for V and 4 bases for J; bases not matched to a gene: 4. CDR3 size: 14 residues. Germline lookup yields CDR1 SGHVS and CDR2 FQNEAQ. CDR3 sequence reads: CASSPDRGYNEQFF. CDR3 nucleotides: TGTGCCAGCAGCCCAGACAGGGGTTACAATGAGCAGTTCTTC.

The rearrangement uses TRBV20-1 and TRBJ1-2, with 8 bases identical to TRBD1. In germline, CDR1 is DFQATT, CDR2 SNEGSKA (reference sequence). Losses at the gene ends were 3 bases for V and 9 bases for J; bases not matched to a gene: 6. The CDR3 has 12 amino acids. CDR3 DNA sequence: TGCAGTGCTAGTAGGGGGGACAGGAGCTACACCTTC. Encoded protein: CSASRGDRSYTF.

The V gene is TRBV5-1, the J gene TRBJ1-4; perhaps TRBD1 as D (5 bases). V shed 5 bases and J shed 7 bases, with 15 bases lying between them. CDR1 and CDR2 from the germline V gene are SGHRS and YFSETQ. The CDR3 loop spans 14 amino acids. The CDR3 DNA reads TGCGCCAGCAGTTACAGGACAACAGGTGAAAAACTGTTTTTT. Translating gives CASSYRTTGEKLFF. The full variable domain, its missing parts supplied by reference TRBV5-1 and TRBJ1-4, is KAGVTQTPRYLIKTRGQQVTLSCSPISGHRSVSWYQQTPGQGLQFLFEYFSETQRNKGNFPGRFSGRQFSNSRSEMNVSTLELGDSALYLCASSYRTTGEKLFFGSGTQLSVL.

This clone was seen a single time. The V gene is TRBV4-2, the J gene TRBJ1-5, with 7 nucleotides matching TRBD1. The CDR3 loop spans 13 amino acids. Germline CDR1 reads LGHNA; CDR2 reads YNFKEQ. V was clipped by 6 bases and J by 7 bases; unmatched bases: 6. The chain's CDR3 is CASSLDRDQPQHF. In DNA, the CDR3 is TGTGCCAGCAGTCTCGACAGGGACCAGCCCCAGCATTTT.

V usage is TRBV27 and J usage is TRBJ2-2; D ambiguous. Germline loops: CDR1 MNHEY, CDR2 SMNVEV (reference sequence). Deletions cut 4 bases from V and 3 bases from J, with 12 bases between. This CDR3 contains 15 residues. The CDR3 protein is CASSSPGEDTGELFF. The CDR3 DNA reads TGTGCCAGCAGTTCCCCCGGAGAGGACACCGGGGAGCTGTTTTTT.